This section outlines one TCR beta chain sequence together with its context. CDR3 length: 15 amino acids. V shed 0 bases, J shed 10 bases, and the junction held 5 bases outside the gene matches. Germline CDR1 KGHDR, CDR2 SFDVKD. This entry is derived from a study of T cells in Graves' hyperthyroidism and ophthalmopathy. Amplified TCR beta CDR3 regions came from RNA transcripts. Researchers ran a first-round RT-PCR on the TCR CDR3 using the HTBI primer set. MiXCR, applied by TCRdb to the multiplex PCR reads, yields one record per CDR3 protein. The sample lists about 570,000 distinct CDR3 sequences; about half were seen once.

What was sequenced was peripheral blood or thyroid tissue (not recorded which). The sequence was collected from an adult woman with Graves' disease, either hyperthyroidism or ophthalmopathy (not recorded which). The chain employs TRBV24-1 and TRBJ1-6, with TRBD1 identical over 7 bases. In DNA form, the CDR3 reads TGTGCCACCAGTGATTTGCCGAGGGGGCCCTCACCCCTCCACTTT. Translation gives CATSDLPRGPSPLHF.